This TCR beta chain was sequenced in a study of CD8+CD57+ T cells in acquired aplastic anemia. Study as a whole: Average DNA yield from sorted CD4+ and CD8+ cells was about 3.2 ug.

CDR3 length: 15 residues. The V end was cut by 3 bases, the J end by 10 bases, with 22 bases between. The germline V gene has CDR1 SGHTS and CDR2 YDEGEE. This clonotype was found many times. Its cognate antigen is unknown. Genomic DNA templated the TCR beta VDJ and CDR3 profiling. TCRdb ran MiXCR on the reads and lists one entry per CDR3 protein. The sample carries about 250,000 distinct CDR3 sequences, around half recorded once. CD8+CD57+ cell expansion, shown by flow cytometry, had occurred in the patients selected for sequencing. When blood sampling took place, the patients had received no therapy. Regarding the study as a whole: Controls did not differ significantly from patients in CD8+ Simpson's diversity. Overlapping CD8+ CDR3 repertoires of patients and controls contained about 27 shared sequences.

The sample was sorted CD4+, CD8+, or CD8+CD57+ T cells (not recorded which) from PBMCs. The clonotype was recovered from a human donor with aplastic anemia. V is TRBV5-8 and J is TRBJ1-1; possible D gene TRBD1, 6 bases. CDR3 loop: CASSSPIRGGGAAFF. CDR3 nucleotides: TGTGCCAGCAGCTCACCAATACGAGGGGGAGGGGCAGCTTTCTTT.